The 32 T cell receptor beta chains below come from one sample, sequenced in a study of blood T cell repertoires in COVID-19. Generated by immunoSEQ multiplex PCR, the TCRdb table keeps only in-frame clones and is missing some. The sample has around 440,000 clones, around 89% seen once. Sequenced material: peripheral blood. The source is a woman aged 45-65 years with COVID-19, enrolled during active disease.

The table lists this clone with a few counts. The V and J genes are TRBV4-2 and TRBJ2-1; D not certain. The CDR3 consists of 14 residues. The V gene lost 0 bases and the J gene lost 7 bases, with 10 bases spanning the gap. Germline CDR1 LGHNA, CDR2 YNFKEQ. CDR3 in amino acids: CASSQDRLSNEQFF. CDR3 coding DNA: TGTGCCAGCAGCCAAGATAGACTCAGTAATGAGCAGTTCTTC.

J is TRBJ1-1 and V is TRBV19; D is ambiguous. The V end was cut by 7 bases, the J end by 1 base, with 10 bases between. This CDR3 contains 13 residues. CDR1 is LNHDA, CDR2 SQIVND, per germline (reference sequence). This CDR3 is CASINSKNTEAFF. For the CDR3, the DNA is TGTGCCAGTATTAACTCCAAGAACACTGAAGCTTTCTTT.

The chain has TRBV6-5 and TRBJ2-5; 8 bases fit TRBD2. V lost 6 bases, J lost 3 bases, and 9 bases stayed unmatched. CDR1 is MNHEY and CDR2 is SVGAGI in the germline V gene. This CDR3 has 15 amino acids. The CDR3 bases are TGTGCCAGCAGGGGGGGAGCGGGGGCCGAAGAGACCCAGTACTTC. Residues: CASRGGAGAEETQYF.

CDR3 loop: CASSLSGSNTGELFF. CDR3 DNA sequence: TGTGCCAGCAGCCTAAGTGGTAGCAACACCGGGGAGCTGTTTTTT. V usage is TRBV7-3 and J usage is TRBJ2-2; no clear D. Trimming left V 5 bases short and J 2 bases short, with 12 bases between. Germline-derived CDR1 and CDR2 are SGHTA and FQGTGA. The CDR3 runs to 15 residues.

The V and J genes are TRBV28 and TRBJ1-5; D remains unclear. Between the trimmed V and J ends, which lost 5 bases and 7 bases, there was a span of 12 bases. Germline lookup yields CDR1 MDHEN and CDR2 SYDVKM. The CDR3 spans 13 residues. CDR3 in amino acids: CASSLPPRQPQHF. Here the CDR3 DNA reads TGTGCCAGCAGTCTACCCCCCCGGCAGCCCCAGCATTTT.

This clone was seen only once. The V and J genes are TRBV6-5 and TRBJ2-2; no definite D call. The CDR3 covers 13 residues. V dropped 9 bases and J dropped 7 bases, with 15 bases sitting between them. Germline CDR1 reads MNHEY; CDR2 reads SVGAGI. This CDR3 is CASSPEPNGELFF. The CDR3 DNA follows: TGTGCCAGTTCTCCTGAGCCGAACGGGGAGCTGTTTTTT.

In this sample, this clone turned up a few times. V is TRBV2 and J is TRBJ1-5; TRBD1 might be the D (6 bases). V was clipped by 4 bases and J by 0 bases, with 10 bases between them. The CDR3 has 15 amino acids. The germline V gene has CDR1 SNHLY and CDR2 FYNNEI. CDR3 DNA: TGTGCCAGCAGTGTGACAGGAGGTAGCAATCAGCCCCAGCATTTT. As protein: CASSVTGGSNQPQHF.

There are a few counts of this clone. This chain links TRBV11-3 with TRBJ1-1, with unresolved D. The CDR3 spans 13 residues. Germline V gene data show CDR1 as SGHNT and CDR2 as YENEEA. V lost 0 bases, J lost 3 bases, and 5 bases lay in between. In nucleotides, the CDR3 is TGTGCCAGCAGCTTAGACCCCTACACTGAAGCTTTCTTT. As protein: CASSLDPYTEAFF.

The chain is built from TRBV9 and TRBJ2-3, with TRBD2 identical over 8 bases. J was trimmed by 4 bases and V by 4 bases; bases with no gene match: 11. CDR3 length equals 16 residues. Germline V lookup: CDR1 SGDLS, CDR2 YYNGEE. The CDR3 spells CASSPRGAGASDTQYF. CDR3 bases: TGTGCCAGCAGCCCCCGGGGAGCGGGGGCCTCAGATACGCAGTATTTT.

V is TRBV9 and J is TRBJ1-3, with 9 nucleotides matching TRBD1. The CDR3 has 16 amino acids. Germline CDR1 is SGDLS and CDR2 is YYNGEE. J lost 3 bases, V lost 4 bases, and 8 bases had no gene match. CDR3 sequence: CASSLTQGAGGNTIYF. The CDR3 DNA sequence: TGTGCCAGCAGCCTGACACAGGGGGCGGGTGGAAACACCATATATTTT.

This sequence joins TRBV7-9 and TRBJ1-3; possibly TRBD1 for D (6 bases). CDR1 and CDR2 from the germline V gene are SEHNR and FQNEAQ (reference sequence). Trimming took off 0 bases at V and 1 base at J, with 7 bases between the two ends. The CDR3 totals 15 residues. CDR3 loop: CASSLAGASGNTIYF. CDR3 coding DNA: TGTGCCAGCAGCTTAGCGGGGGCTTCTGGAAACACCATATATTTT.

V usage is TRBV29-1 and J usage is TRBJ2-7, with 9 bases identical to TRBD1. The CDR3 has 12 amino acids. Germline CDR1 is SQVTM and CDR2 is ANQGSEA. V was pared by 7 bases and J by 4 bases, with 5 bases of the junction left unmatched. The CDR3 DNA reads as TGCAGCGGACAGGGGGATCGGTACGAGCAGTACTTC. This codes for CSGQGDRYEQYF.

This rearrangement joins TRBV3-1 (or the pseudogene TRBV3-2) to TRBJ2-1, with 8 bases identical to TRBD2. The CDR3 covers 13 residues. The V segment lost 4 bases and the J segment 8 bases; nucleotides outside the gene matches: 4. CDR1 is LGHDT, CDR2 YNNKEL, per germline (reference sequence). The CDR3 spells CASSPETSDEQFF. For the CDR3, the DNA is TGTGCCAGCAGCCCAGAGACTAGCGATGAGCAGTTCTTC.

This clone was observed many times. The rearrangement uses TRBV5-1 and TRBJ2-3; D unclear. Germline CDR1 and CDR2: SGHRS and YFSETQ. V lost 3 bases and J 2 bases, leaving 4 bases between the germline ends. The CDR3 spans 12 residues. The CDR3, as DNA: TGCGCCAGCAGCTCACACACAGATACGCAGTATTTT. It encodes CASSSHTDTQYF.

As to this clone: Within the sample, other DNA sequences also encode this same CDR3. Here the CDR3 reads CASSPTGYEQFF. The CDR3 nucleotides read TGTGCCAGCTCACCAACGGGATATGAGCAGTTCTTC. This chain joins TRBV18 and TRBJ2-1, with TRBD2 as a possible D gene (5 bases). The CDR3 consists of 12 residues. Germline V gene lookup returns CDR1 KGHSH and CDR2 LQKENI. The V end lost 2 bases, the J end lost 8 bases, and 7 bases lay between the germline ends.

The rearrangement joins TRBV3-1 (or the pseudogene TRBV3-2) to TRBJ1-2; TRBD1 is a possible D gene (5 bases). The CDR3 totals 14 residues. V dropped 1 base and J dropped 3 bases, with 9 bases sitting between them. Germline lookup yields CDR1 LGHDT and CDR2 YNNKEL (reference sequence). The CDR3 loop is CASSQAPRDYGYTF. CDR3 in DNA: TGTGCCAGCAGCCAAGCCCCCAGGGACTATGGCTACACCTTC.

The gene calls are TRBV29-1 and TRBJ2-2; perhaps D is TRBD1 or TRBD2 (5 bases each). The CDR3 is made up of 12 amino acids. V dropped 8 bases and J dropped 4 bases, with 11 bases sitting between them. CDR1 is SQVTM and CDR2 is ANQGSEA in the germline V gene. CDR3 residues: CSIGAGTGELFF. For the CDR3, the DNA is TGCAGCATTGGGGCGGGCACCGGGGAGCTGTTTTTT.

The chain combines TRBV10-3 with TRBJ1-2; 9 nucleotides match TRBD1. The CDR3 spans 13 residues. Germline V gene data show CDR1 as ENHRY and CDR2 as SYGVKD. Trimming removed 6 bases from V and 8 bases from J; junction bases left unmatched: 7. The CDR3, as DNA: TGTGCCATCAGCCCGGGACAGGGAGGCGGCTACACCTTC. Its translation is CAISPGQGGGYTF.

The chain has TRBV6-5 and TRBJ2-5; 10 positions agree with TRBD1. The CDR3 has 15 residues. Germline V gene data show CDR1 as MNHEY and CDR2 as SVGAGI. Germline trimming cut 7 bases from V and 5 bases from J; bases unmatched to any gene: 10. Here the CDR3 reads CASISDRGSLETQYF. The CDR3 region has the DNA TGTGCCAGCATTTCGGACAGGGGGTCTCTGGAGACCCAGTACTTC.

V is TRBV4-1 and J is TRBJ2-5, with D unresolved. Germline-derived CDR1 and CDR2 are MGHRA and YSYEKL. This CDR3 is built from 16 residues. V was clipped by 0 bases and J by 2 bases, with 13 bases between them. In DNA form, the CDR3 reads TGCGCCAGCAGCCAAGAGGTCCAAGTCAGTCAAGAGACCCAGTACTTC. Translation: CASSQEVQVSQETQYF.

This clone is a singleton in its sample. This chain connects TRBV25-1 to TRBJ1-2, with D maybe TRBD1 (5 bases). CDR1 and CDR2 from the germline V gene are MGHDK and SYGVNS. This CDR3 comprises 13 residues. Trimming shortened V by 3 bases and J by 5 bases, and 10 bases separated the two germline ends. CDR3 sequence reads: CASSDVGGYGYTF. The CDR3 DNA is TGTGCCAGCAGTGACGTCGGGGGATATGGCTACACCTTC.

The rearrangement uses TRBV5-1 and TRBJ1-3; 8 bases align to TRBD1. The germline V gene has CDR1 SGHRS and CDR2 YFSETQ. The junction had 1 base not matched to a gene; V was cut back by 4 bases and J by 4 bases. This CDR3 is 13 amino acids long. CDR3 amino acids: CASSGQGGNTIYF. CDR3 DNA: TGCGCCAGCAGCGGACAGGGAGGAAACACCATATATTTT.

The J gene is TRBJ1-1, the V gene TRBV18; a weak D match, TRBD1 (6 bases). This CDR3 contains 14 residues. V was cut by 3 bases and J by 1 base, with 9 bases left in between. Germline CDR1 KGHSH, CDR2 LQKENI. CDR3 region: CASSPDSPNTEAFF. Written as DNA, the CDR3 is TGTGCCAGCTCACCGGACAGTCCGAACACTGAAGCTTTCTTT.

This clone was detected only a few times. This chain joins TRBV9 and TRBJ1-1; D not resolved. CDR1 and CDR2 (germline): SGDLS, YYNGEE. V shed 3 bases and J shed 3 bases, with 9 bases lying between them. This CDR3 comprises 13 residues. For the CDR3, the DNA is TGTGCCAGCAGCGGGGCTTTCGACACTGAAGCTTTCTTT. Protein sequence: CASSGAFDTEAFF.

V and J are TRBV7-2 and TRBJ2-5; 7 bases are a match to TRBD2. The CDR3 is 14 amino acids. The V gene's germline CDR1 is SGHTA and CDR2 FQGNSA. V shed 3 bases, J shed 4 bases, and the junction held 5 bases outside the gene matches. The CDR3 loop is CASSLRAGPETQYF. In DNA, the CDR3 is TGTGCCAGCAGCTTGAGAGCGGGGCCAGAGACCCAGTACTTC.

The chain carries TRBV2 and TRBJ2-1; D possibly corresponds to TRBD2 (6 bases). In germline, CDR1 is SNHLY, CDR2 FYNNEI. The CDR3 is 17 amino acids. The V end was cut by 1 base, the J end by 10 bases, with 23 bases between. The CDR3 region has the DNA TGTGCCAGCAGTGAAGATTGGGCGGGGTCAGTCTATGGGGAGCAGTTCTTC. Its translation: CASSEDWAGSVYGEQFF. Filled out from reference TRBV2 and TRBJ2-1, the complete variable domain reads EPEVTQTPSHQVTQMGQEVILRCVPISNHLYFYWYRQILGQKVEFLVSFYNNEISEKSEIFDDQFSVERPDGSNFTLKIRSTKLEDSAMYFCASSEDWAGSVYGEQFFGPGTRLTVL.

The chain's CDR3 is CASSTGTGVRGYTF. The CDR3 DNA sequence: TGTGCCAGCAGCACGGGGACAGGTGTTCGGGGCTACACCTTC. The chain employs TRBV2 and TRBJ1-2; 8 positions match TRBD1. The germline gives CDR1 SNHLY, CDR2 FYNNEI. The V gene end was trimmed by 6 bases and the J gene end by 8 bases; junction bases not matched to a gene: 11. The CDR3 has 14 residues.

This clone was recorded only once. The junction shows a germline mismatch at one end, possibly a read error. The gene calls are TRBV4-2 and TRBJ2-3, with 14 bases lining up with TRBD2. CDR1 and CDR2 from the germline V gene are LGHNA and YNFKEQ. The CDR3 consists of 18 residues. The CDR3 DNA reads as TGTGCCAGCAGTCAAGTTGGGACTAGCGGGGGTAGCACAGATACGCAGTATTTT. Protein product: CASSQVGTSGGSTDTQYF.

This chain joins TRBV4-1 and TRBJ1-1, with D unclear. Germline V gene data show CDR1 as MGHRA and CDR2 as YSYEKL. V lost 0 bases and J lost 11, with 19 bases in between. The CDR3 totals 15 residues. The CDR3 DNA reads TGCGCCAGCAGCCAAGATCAAGTAGACTTAAGCCGGGCTTTCTTT. Translation gives CASSQDQVDLSRAFF.

This clone has a single count. The chain links TRBV7-9 to TRBJ2-7, with D possibly TRBD2 on 6 matching bases. Deletions cut 5 bases from V and 3 bases from J, with 14 bases between. The V gene's germline CDR1 is SEHNR and CDR2 FQNEAQ (reference sequence). This CDR3 is built from 14 residues. CDR3 protein: CASSPRDLLYEQYF. CDR3 DNA sequence: TGTGCCAGCAGCCCGCGGGACTTACTCTACGAGCAGTACTTC.

V is TRBV6-1 and J is TRBJ1-2; 12 bases align to TRBD1. Germline V gene lookup returns CDR1 MNHNS and CDR2 SASEGT. The J segment lost 5 bases and the V segment lost 4 bases, leaving 11 bases of the junction unmatched. The CDR3 runs 17 residues. Written as DNA, the CDR3 is TGTGCCAGCAGTGCCCGGGACAGGGGGCGAATAGGGTATGGCTACACCTTC. This encodes CASSARDRGRIGYGYTF.

The chain combines TRBV29-1 with TRBJ1-1; 7 bases are a match to TRBD1. This CDR3 spans 15 amino acids. J was trimmed by 0 bases and V by 2 bases; bases with no gene match: 6. Germline V gene lookup returns CDR1 SQVTM and CDR2 ANQGSEA. The CDR3 bases are TGCAGCGTTGAATACAGGGGAATTATGAACACTGAAGCTTTCTTT. It translates to CSVEYRGIMNTEAFF.